This T cell receptor beta chain was recovered during a study of CD8+CD57+ T cells in acquired aplastic anemia. General study findings and limits: The number of CD8+ CDR3 sequences shared by patients and controls was about 27.

Germline lookup yields CDR1 SNHLY and CDR2 FYNNEI. This CDR3 has 14 amino acids. V gave up 5 bases and J gave up 5 bases, with 14 bases separating them. Selection for sequencing was limited to patients who had shown CD8+CD57+ cell expansion by flow cytometry. As for this clonotype: The antigen remains undetermined.

The TCR beta profiling, which covered VDJ combination and CDR3 sequence, was carried out using genomic DNA as the template. MiXCR was run by TCRdb on the reads, yielding one entry per CDR3 protein. The sample lists some 150,000 distinct CDR3 sequences, 60% to 80% occurring once. This chain links TRBV2 with TRBJ2-3; D perhaps matches TRBD2 (6 bases). This receptor was identified in a human donor with aplastic anemia. The specimen sequenced was sorted CD4+, CD8+, or CD8+CD57+ T cells (not recorded which) from PBMCs. Here the CDR3 DNA reads TGTGCCAGCAGTCCACGGACCGGGGGAGATACGCAGTATTTT. This translates into CASSPRTGGDTQYF.